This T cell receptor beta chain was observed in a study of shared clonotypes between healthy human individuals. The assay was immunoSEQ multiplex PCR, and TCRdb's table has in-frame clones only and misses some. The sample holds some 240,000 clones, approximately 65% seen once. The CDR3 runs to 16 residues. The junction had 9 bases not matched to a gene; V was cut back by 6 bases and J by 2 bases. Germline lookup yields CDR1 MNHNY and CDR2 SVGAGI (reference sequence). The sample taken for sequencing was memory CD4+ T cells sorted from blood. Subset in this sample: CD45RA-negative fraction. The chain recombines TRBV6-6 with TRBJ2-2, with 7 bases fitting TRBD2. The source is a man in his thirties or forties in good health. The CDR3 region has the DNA TGTGCCAGCAGATCGCCTAGCGGACCAAACACCGGGGAGCTGTTTTTT. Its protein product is CASRSPSGPNTGELFF.